Sequencing of this TCR beta chain was carried out in a study of shared clonotypes between healthy human individuals. Naivety among CD8 cells was defined by CD45RO negativity and positive CCR7 selection, thereby excluding terminally differentiated effector memory CD45RA+ cells. The sample holds one count of this clone. Several immunoSEQ plates held equal portions of the genomic DNA taken from each subset. Assay used: immunoSEQ multiplex PCR; TCRdb lists only in-frame clones, some missing. The sample holds about 2.1 million clones; about 94% are singletons and the top ten take around 1.7%. This TCR was recovered from a man aged 18 to 30 in good health. Some clones in this sample may be carry-over from other donors' samples. What was sequenced was naive CD8+ T cells from PBMCs.

The CDR3 DNA sequence: TGTGCCAGCAGTCCACTCCCGAGGGGCCTGAACACTGAAGCTTTCTTT. Amino acid sequence: CASSPLPRGLNTEAFF. The chain employs TRBV28 and TRBJ1-1; D perhaps matches TRBD1 (5 bases). Germline CDR1 is MDHEN and CDR2 is SYDVKM. This CDR3 is 16 amino acids long. V lost 5 bases, J lost 0 bases, and 16 bases lay in between.